The source of this T cell receptor (beta chain) is a study of technical replicates of blood from a handful of donors. CDR1 and CDR2 from the germline V gene are SNHLY and FYNNEI. With 8 bases removed from V and 4 bases from J, the gap between germline ends came to 17 bases. This CDR3 comprises 14 residues. This table comes from immunoSEQ multiplex PCR, and its TCRdb copy is limited to in-frame clones, with some not included. Seen here are about 93,000 clones, approximately 95% observed once, and the top ten hold 0.26%. Sequenced input: T cells isolated from PBMCs. This receptor was taken from a human donor in good health. The gene calls are TRBV2 and TRBJ1-1; TRBD1 might be the D (5 bases). The CDR3 region has the DNA TGTGCCAGCCATGTCCAGGGAAGGAGCACTGAAGCTTTCTTT. Residues: CASHVQGRSTEAFF.